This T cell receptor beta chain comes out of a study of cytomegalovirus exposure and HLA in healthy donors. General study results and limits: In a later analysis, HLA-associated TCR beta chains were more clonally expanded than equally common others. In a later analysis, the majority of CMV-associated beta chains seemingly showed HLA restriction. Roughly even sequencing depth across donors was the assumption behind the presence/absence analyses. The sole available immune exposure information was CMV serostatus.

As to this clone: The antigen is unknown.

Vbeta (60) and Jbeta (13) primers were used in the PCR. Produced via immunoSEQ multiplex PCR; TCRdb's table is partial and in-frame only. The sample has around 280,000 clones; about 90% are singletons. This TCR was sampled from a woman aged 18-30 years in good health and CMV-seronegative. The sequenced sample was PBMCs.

The CDR3 bases are TGTGCCAGCGGTCCTCTAGGTTTTTCGCCGTCCGATGAGCAGTTCTTC. Amino acid sequence: CASGPLGFSPSDEQFF. The V call is TRBV27, the J call TRBJ2-1; no definite D call. Trimming shortened V by 8 bases and J by 8 bases, and 25 bases separated the two germline ends. Germline CDR1 reads MNHEY; CDR2 reads SMNVEV (reference sequence). CDR3 length equals 16 residues.